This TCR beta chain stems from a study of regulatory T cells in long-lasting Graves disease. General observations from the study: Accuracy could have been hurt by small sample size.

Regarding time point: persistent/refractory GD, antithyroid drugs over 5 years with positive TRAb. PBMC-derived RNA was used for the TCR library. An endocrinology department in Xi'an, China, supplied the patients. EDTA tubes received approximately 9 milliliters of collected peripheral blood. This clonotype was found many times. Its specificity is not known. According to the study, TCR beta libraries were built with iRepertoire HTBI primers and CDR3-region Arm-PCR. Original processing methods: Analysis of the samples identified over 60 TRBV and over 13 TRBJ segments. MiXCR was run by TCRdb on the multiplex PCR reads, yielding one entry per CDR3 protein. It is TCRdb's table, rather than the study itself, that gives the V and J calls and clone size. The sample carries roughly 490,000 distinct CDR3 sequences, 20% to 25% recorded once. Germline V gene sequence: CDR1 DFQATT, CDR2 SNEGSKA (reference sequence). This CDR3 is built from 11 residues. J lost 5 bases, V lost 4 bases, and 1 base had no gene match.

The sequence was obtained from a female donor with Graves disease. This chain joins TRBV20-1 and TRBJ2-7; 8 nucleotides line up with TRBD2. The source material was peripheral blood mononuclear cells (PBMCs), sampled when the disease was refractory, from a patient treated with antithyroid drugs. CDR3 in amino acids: CSAISGDEQYF. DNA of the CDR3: TGCAGTGCTATTAGCGGGGACGAGCAGTACTTC.